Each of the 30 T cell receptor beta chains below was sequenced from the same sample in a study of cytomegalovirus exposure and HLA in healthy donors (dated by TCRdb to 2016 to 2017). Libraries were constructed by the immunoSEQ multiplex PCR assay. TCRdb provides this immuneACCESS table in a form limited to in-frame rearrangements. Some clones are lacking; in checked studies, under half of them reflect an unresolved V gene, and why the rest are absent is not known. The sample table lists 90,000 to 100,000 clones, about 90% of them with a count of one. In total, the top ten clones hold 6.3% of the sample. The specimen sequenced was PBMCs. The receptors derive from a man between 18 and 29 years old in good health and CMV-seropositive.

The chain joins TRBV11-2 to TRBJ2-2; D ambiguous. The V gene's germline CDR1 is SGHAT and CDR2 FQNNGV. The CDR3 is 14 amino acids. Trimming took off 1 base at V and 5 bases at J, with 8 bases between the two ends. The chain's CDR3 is CASSLVSGTGELFF. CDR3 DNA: TGTGCCAGCAGCTTAGTGTCAGGAACCGGGGAGCTGTTTTTT.

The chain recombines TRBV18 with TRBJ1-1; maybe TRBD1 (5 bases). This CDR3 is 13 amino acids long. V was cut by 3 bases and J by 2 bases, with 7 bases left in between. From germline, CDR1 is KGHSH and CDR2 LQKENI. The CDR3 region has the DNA TGTGCCAGCTCACCCGACAGCAACACTGAAGCTTTCTTT. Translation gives CASSPDSNTEAFF. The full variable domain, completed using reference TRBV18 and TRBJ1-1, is NAGVMQNPRHLVRRRGQEARLRCSPMKGHSHVYWYRQLPEEGLKFMVYLQKENIIDESGMPKERFSAEFPKEGPSILRIQQVVRGDSAAYFCASSPDSNTEAFFGQGTRLTVV.

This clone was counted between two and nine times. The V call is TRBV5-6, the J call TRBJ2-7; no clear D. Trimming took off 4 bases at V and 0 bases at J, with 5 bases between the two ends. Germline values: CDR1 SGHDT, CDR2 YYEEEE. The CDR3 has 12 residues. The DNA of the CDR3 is TGTGCCAGCAGCGCGTACTCCTACGAGCAGTACTTC. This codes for CASSAYSYEQYF.

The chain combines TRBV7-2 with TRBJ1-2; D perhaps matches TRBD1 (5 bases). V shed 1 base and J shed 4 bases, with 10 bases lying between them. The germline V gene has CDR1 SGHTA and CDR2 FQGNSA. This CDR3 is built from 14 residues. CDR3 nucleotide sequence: TGTGCCAGCAGCTTAGGACAGCTTCCCTATGGCTACACCTTC. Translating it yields CASSLGQLPYGYTF.

The CDR3 reads CASSYLGPGEQYF. CDR3 coding DNA: TGTGCCAGCAGTTACCTGGGCCCGGGGGAGCAGTACTTC. The chain uses TRBV27 and TRBJ2-7; D may be TRBD2 (5 bases). This CDR3 is built from 13 residues. The ends were cut back, 4 bases at V and 7 bases at J, with 14 bases in the middle. Looked up from germline, CDR1 is MNHEY and CDR2 is SMNVEV (reference sequence).

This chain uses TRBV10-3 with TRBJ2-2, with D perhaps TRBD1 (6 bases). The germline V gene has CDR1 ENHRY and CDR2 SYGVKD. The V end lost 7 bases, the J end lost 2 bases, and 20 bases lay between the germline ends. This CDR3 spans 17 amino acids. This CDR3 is CAITSSVGQTNTGELFF. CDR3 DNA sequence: TGTGCCATCACCTCCTCGGTGGGACAAACTAACACCGGGGAGCTGTTTTTT.

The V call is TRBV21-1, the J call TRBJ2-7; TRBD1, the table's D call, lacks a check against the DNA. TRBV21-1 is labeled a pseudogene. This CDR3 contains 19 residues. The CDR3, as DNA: TGTGCCAGCAGCACCCGTCTCCGAGACAGGGAGCGCGTTTCCTACGAGCAGTACTTC. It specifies CASSTRLRDRERVSYEQYF.

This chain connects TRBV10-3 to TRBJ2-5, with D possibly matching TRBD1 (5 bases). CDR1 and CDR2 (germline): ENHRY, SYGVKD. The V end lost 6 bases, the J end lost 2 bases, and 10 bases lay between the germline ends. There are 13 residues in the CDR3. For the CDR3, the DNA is TGTGCCATCAGGTCCAGGGCGCAAGAGACCCAGTACTTC. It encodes CAIRSRAQETQYF.

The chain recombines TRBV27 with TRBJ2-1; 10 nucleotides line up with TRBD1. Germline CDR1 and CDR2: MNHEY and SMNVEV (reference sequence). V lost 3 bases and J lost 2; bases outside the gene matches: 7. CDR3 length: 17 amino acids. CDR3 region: CASSFYRQGAAYNEQFF. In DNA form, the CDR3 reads TGTGCCAGCAGTTTTTACAGACAGGGGGCCGCCTACAATGAGCAGTTCTTC.

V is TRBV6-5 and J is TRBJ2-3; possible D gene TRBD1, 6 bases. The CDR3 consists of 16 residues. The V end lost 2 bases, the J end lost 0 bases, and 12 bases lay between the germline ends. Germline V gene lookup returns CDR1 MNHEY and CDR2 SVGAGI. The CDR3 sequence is CASSYGGIPSTDTQYF. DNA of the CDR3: TGTGCCAGCAGTTACGGGGGCATACCTAGCACAGATACGCAGTATTTT.

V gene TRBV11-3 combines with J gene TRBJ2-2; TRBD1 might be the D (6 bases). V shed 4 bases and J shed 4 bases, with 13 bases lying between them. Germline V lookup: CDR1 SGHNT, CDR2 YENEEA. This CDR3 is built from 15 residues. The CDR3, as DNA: TGTGCCAGCAGCTCGGGTACAGGGTCCACCGGGGAGCTGTTTTTT. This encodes CASSSGTGSTGELFF.

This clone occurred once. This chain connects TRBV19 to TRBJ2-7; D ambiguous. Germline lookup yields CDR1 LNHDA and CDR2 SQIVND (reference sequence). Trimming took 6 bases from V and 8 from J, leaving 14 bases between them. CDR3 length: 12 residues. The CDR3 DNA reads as TGTGCCAGTAGCGCACCTGAACAGAAGCAGTACTTC. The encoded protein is CASSAPEQKQYF.

The CDR3 nucleotides read TGTGCCAGCAGTGGGGGGGCCGACGGAAACATTCAGTACTTC. It is translated as CASSGGADGNIQYF. The chain carries TRBV27 and TRBJ2-4, with D possibly being TRBD2 (7 bases). Germline CDR1 is MNHEY and CDR2 is SMNVEV (reference sequence). The CDR3 consists of 14 residues. Trimming removed 5 bases at V and 6 bases at J, with 14 bases between.

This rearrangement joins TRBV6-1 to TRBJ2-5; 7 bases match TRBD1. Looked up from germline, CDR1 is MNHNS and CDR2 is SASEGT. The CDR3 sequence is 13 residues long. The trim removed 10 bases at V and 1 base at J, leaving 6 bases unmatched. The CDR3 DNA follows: TGTGCCACCCGAGGGACAGTCCAAGAGACCCAGTACTTC. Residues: CATRGTVQETQYF.

CDR3 protein: CASSLGSGGNQPQHF. CDR3 in DNA: TGTGCCAGCAGTTTGGGCTCAGGGGGCAATCAGCCCCAGCATTTT. V usage is TRBV27 and J usage is TRBJ1-5, with D possibly TRBD1 on 6 matching bases. Germline lookup yields CDR1 MNHEY and CDR2 SMNVEV (reference sequence). This CDR3 has 15 amino acids. Trimming took 3 bases from V and 2 from J, leaving 11 bases between them.

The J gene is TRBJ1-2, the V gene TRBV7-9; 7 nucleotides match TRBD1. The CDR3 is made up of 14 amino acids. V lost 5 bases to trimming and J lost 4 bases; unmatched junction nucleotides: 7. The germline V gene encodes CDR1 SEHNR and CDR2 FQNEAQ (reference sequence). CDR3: CASSPDRNFYGYTF. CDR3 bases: TGTGCCAGCAGCCCGGACAGGAACTTCTATGGCTACACCTTC.

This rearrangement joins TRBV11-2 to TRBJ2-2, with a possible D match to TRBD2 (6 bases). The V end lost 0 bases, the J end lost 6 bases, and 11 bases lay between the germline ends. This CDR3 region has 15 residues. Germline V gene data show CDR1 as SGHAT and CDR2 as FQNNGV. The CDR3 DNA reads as TGTGCCAGCAGCTTAGATCGGGGGTTGGCCGGGGAGCTGTTTTTT. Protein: CASSLDRGLAGELFF.

The CDR3 loop is CASSQVGLSSTDTQYF. The CDR3 coding sequence is TGCGCCAGCAGCCAAGTTGGACTATCTAGCACAGATACGCAGTATTTT. The chain is built from TRBV4-1 and TRBJ2-3, with a weak D call TRBD2 (6 bases). Trimming left V 1 base short and J 0 bases short, with 11 bases between. CDR1 MGHRA and CDR2 YSYEKL come from the germline V gene. The CDR3 runs 16 residues.

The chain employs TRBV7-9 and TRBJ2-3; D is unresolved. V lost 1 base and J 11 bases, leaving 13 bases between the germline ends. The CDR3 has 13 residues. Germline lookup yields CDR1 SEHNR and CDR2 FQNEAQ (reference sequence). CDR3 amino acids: CASSLGSSLGQYF. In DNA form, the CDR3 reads TGTGCCAGCAGCTTAGGGTCCAGTCTAGGGCAGTATTTT.

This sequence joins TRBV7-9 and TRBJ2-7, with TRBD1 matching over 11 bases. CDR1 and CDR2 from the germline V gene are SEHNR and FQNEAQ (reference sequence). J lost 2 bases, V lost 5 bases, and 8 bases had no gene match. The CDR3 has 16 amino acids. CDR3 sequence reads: CASSDIGQGAAYEQYF. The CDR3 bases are TGTGCCAGCAGCGATATAGGACAGGGGGCAGCCTACGAGCAGTACTTC.

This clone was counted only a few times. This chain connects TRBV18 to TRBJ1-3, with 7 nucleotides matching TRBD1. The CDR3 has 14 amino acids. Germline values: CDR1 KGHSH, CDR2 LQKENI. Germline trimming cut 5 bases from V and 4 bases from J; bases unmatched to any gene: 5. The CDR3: CASSRGQPGNTIYF. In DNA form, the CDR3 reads TGTGCCAGCTCAAGGGGACAGCCCGGAAACACCATATATTTT.

DNA for the CDR3: TGCAGCGTCAGACCCGACAGGGAGGAAAAGACCCAGTACTTC. Encoded protein: CSVRPDREEKTQYF. V usage is TRBV29-1 and J usage is TRBJ2-5; D perhaps matches TRBD1 (7 bases). The CDR3 length is 14 residues. Germline CDR1 reads SQVTM; CDR2 reads ANQGSEA. V was shortened by 6 bases and J by 6 bases, with 20 bases between the two germline ends.

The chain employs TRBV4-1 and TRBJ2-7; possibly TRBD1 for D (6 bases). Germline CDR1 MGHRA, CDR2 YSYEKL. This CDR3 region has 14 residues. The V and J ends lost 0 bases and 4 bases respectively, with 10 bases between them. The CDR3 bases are TGCGCCAGCAGCCAAGAACAGGGCTATTACGAGCAGTACTTC. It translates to CASSQEQGYYEQYF.

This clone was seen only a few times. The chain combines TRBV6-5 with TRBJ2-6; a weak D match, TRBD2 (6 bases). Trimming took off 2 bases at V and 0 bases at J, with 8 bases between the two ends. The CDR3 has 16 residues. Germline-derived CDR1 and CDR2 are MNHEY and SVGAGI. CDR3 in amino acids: CASSYGSGSGANVLTF. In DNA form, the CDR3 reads TGTGCCAGCAGTTACGGTAGCGGCTCTGGGGCCAACGTCCTGACTTTC.

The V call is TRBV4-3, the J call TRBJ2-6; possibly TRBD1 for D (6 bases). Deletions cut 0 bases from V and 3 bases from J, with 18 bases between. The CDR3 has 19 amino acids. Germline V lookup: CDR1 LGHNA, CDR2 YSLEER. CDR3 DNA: TGCGCCAGCAGCCAAGAGTATATGGGGGCGCTTAGTGGGGCCAACGTCCTGACTTTC. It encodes CASSQEYMGALSGANVLTF.

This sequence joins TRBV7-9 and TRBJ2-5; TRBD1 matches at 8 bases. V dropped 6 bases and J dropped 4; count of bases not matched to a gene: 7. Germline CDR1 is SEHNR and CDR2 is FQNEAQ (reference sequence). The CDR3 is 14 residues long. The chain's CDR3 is CASRQGVAGETQYF. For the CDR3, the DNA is TGTGCCAGCAGACAGGGGGTAGCAGGAGAGACCCAGTACTTC.

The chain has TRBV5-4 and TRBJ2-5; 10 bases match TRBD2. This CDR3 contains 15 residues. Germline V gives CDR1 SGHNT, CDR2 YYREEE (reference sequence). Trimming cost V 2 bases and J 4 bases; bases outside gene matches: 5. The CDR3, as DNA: TGTGCCAGCAGCTTAAGACTAGCGGGTGGAGAGACCCAGTACTTC. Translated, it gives CASSLRLAGGETQYF.

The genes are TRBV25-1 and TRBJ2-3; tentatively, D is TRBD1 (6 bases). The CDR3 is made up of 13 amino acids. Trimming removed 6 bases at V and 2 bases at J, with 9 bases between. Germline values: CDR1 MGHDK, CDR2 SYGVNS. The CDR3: CASRDSPTDTQYF. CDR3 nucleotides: TGTGCCAGCAGGGACAGCCCCACAGATACGCAGTATTTT.

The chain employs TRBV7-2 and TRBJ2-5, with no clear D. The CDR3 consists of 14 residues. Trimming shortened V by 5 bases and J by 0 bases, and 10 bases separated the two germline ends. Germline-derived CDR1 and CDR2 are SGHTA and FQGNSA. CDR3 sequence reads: CASSVQRNQETQYF. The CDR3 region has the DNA TGTGCCAGCAGCGTTCAGCGAAACCAAGAGACCCAGTACTTC.

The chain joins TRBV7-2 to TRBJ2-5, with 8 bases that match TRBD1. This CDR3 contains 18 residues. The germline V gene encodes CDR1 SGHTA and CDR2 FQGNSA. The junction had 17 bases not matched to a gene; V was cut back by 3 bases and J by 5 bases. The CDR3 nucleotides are TGTGCCAGCAGCTTCGACCCGGAATGGGGACAGGTGGGGGAGACCCAGTACTTC. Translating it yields CASSFDPEWGQVGETQYF.